Given below is one T cell receptor (beta chain) in context. Stated time point: newly diagnosed GD, antithyroid drugs for less than 3 months. With RNA extracted from PBMCs as input, the TCR library was made. Arm-PCR of CDR3 regions and iRepertoire HTBI primers were the basis on which TCR beta libraries were built. One entry per CDR3 protein results from TCRdb running MiXCR on the multiplex PCR reads. The data contain 500,000 to 700,000 distinct CDR3 sequences, roughly 15% of them singletons. The data originate from a study of regulatory T cells in long-lasting Graves disease. The CDR3 contains 16 residues. V lost 3 bases and J lost 0, with 11 bases in between. Germline lookup yields CDR1 LNHDA and CDR2 SQIVND (reference sequence). This same sample was also taken into another study, of T cells in Graves' hyperthyroidism and ophthalmopathy.

The sequencing here drew on peripheral blood mononuclear cells (PBMCs), taken at new diagnosis, from a patient treated with antithyroid drugs. V gene TRBV19 combines with J gene TRBJ1-4, with D unclear. This receptor was obtained from a woman aged 25 to 39 with Graves disease. CDR3 sequence (DNA): TGTGCCAGTAGTATGGTAGGCGGAGCAACTAATGAAAAACTGTTTTTT. It yields the protein CASSMVGGATNEKLFF.